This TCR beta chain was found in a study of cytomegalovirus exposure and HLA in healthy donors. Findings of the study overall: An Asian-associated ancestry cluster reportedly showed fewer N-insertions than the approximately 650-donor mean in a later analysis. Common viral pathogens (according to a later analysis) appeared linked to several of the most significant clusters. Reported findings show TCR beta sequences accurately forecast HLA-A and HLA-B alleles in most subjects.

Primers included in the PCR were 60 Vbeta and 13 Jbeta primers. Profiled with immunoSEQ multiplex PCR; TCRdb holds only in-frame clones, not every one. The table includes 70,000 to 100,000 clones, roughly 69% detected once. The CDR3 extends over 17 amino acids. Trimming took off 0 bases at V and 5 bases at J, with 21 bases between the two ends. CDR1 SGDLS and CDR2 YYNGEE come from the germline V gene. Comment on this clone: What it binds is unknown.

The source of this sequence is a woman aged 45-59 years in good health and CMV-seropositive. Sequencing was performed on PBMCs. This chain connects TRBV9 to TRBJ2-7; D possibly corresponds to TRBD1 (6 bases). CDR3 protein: CASSVAALARGLDEQYF. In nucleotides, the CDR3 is TGTGCCAGCAGCGTAGCCGCCCTGGCGAGGGGGTTAGACGAGCAGTACTTC.